In its sample, the clone carrying this TCR beta chain was seen many times. The antigen remains undetermined. TCR beta CDR3 regions were amplified from RNA transcripts. Initially, a first-round RT-PCR of the TCR CDR3 employed the HTBI primer set. TCRdb used MiXCR to reprocess the multiplex PCR reads, holding one entry per CDR3 protein. The table has around 250,000 distinct CDR3 sequences, roughly 15% seen once. This specimen belongs to a study of T cells in Graves' hyperthyroidism and ophthalmopathy. The overall study: Upon initial diagnosis and before any treatment, peripheral blood was collected. Study findings and constraints: A 13 V-J model separated ophthalmopathy from stable hyperthyroidism.

The CDR3 is 14 amino acids. Between the trimmed V and J ends, which lost 7 bases and 4 bases, there was a span of 16 bases. Germline assignment: CDR1 MDHEN and CDR2 SYDVKM. The sequenced sample consisted of blood. This TCR came from a woman between 35 and 50 years old with Graves' hyperthyroidism that later progressed to Graves' ophthalmopathy. The chain carries TRBV28 and TRBJ1-1; the D is unclear. The CDR3: CASIPSLGGTEAFF. For the CDR3, the DNA is TGTGCCAGCATACCTTCTTTGGGAGGCACTGAAGCTTTCTTT.